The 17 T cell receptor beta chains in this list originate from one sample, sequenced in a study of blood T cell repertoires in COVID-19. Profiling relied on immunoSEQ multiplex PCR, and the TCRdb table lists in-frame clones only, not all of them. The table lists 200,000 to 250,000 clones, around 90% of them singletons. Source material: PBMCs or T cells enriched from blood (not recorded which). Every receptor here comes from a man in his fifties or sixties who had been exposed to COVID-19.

The CDR3 DNA reads as TGTGCCTGGAGGACCCGGGATAGGTATAATTCACCCCTCCACTTT. As protein: CAWRTRDRYNSPLHF. The chain couples TRBV30 to TRBJ1-6; D is unresolved. CDR3 size: 15 residues. CDR1 is GTSNPN and CDR2 is SVGIG in the germline V gene (reference sequence). V lost 3 bases, J lost 4 bases, and 13 bases lay in between.

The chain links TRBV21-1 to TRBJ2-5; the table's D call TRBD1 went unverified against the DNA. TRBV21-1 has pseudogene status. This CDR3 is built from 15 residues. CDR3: CASISPQQDQETQYF. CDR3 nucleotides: TGTGCCAGCATCTCCCCCCAACAAGACCAAGAGACCCAGTACTTC.

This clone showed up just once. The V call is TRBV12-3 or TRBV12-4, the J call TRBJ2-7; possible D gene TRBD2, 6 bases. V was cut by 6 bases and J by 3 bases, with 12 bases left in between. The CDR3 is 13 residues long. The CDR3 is CASRGRGFYEQYF. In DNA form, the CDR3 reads TGTGCCAGCAGGGGACGGGGGTTCTACGAGCAGTACTTC.

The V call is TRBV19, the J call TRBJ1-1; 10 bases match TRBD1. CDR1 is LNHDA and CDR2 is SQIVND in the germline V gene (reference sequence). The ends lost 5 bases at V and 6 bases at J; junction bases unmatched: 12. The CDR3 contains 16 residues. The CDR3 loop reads CASSFRTGGRWAEAFF. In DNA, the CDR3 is TGTGCCAGTAGTTTCCGGACAGGGGGAAGGTGGGCTGAAGCTTTCTTT.

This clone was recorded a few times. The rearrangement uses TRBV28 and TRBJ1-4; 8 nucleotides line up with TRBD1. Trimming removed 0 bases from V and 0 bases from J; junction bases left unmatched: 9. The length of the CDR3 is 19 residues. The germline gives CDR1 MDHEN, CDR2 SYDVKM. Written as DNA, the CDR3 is TGTGCCAGCAGTTTATGGGGACAGGCCGTGGTAGCAACTAATGAAAAACTGTTTTTT. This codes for CASSLWGQAVVATNEKLFF.

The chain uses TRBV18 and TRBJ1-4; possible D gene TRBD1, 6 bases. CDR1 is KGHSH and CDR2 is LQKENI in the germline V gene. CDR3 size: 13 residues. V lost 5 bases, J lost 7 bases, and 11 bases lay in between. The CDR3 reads CASSGGTGEKLFF. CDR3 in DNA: TGTGCCAGCTCAGGGGGCACAGGTGAAAAACTGTTTTTT. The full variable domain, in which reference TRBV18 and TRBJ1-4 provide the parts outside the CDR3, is NAGVMQNPRHLVRRRGQEARLRCSPMKGHSHVYWYRQLPEEGLKFMVYLQKENIIDESGMPKERFSAEFPKEGPSILRIQQVVRGDSAAYFCASSGGTGEKLFFGSGTQLSVL.

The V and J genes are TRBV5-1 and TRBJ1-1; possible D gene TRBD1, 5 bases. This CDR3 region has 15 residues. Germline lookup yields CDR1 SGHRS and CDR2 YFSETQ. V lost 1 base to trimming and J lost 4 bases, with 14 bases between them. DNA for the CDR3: TGCGCCAGCAGCTTGCAGGATGGGCAGGGCACTGAAGCTTTCTTT. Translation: CASSLQDGQGTEAFF.

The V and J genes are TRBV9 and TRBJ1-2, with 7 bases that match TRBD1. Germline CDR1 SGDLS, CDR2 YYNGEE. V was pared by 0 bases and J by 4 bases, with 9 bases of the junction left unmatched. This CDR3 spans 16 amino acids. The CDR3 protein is CASSVGAGQSFYGYTF. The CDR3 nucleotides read TGTGCCAGCAGCGTAGGCGCGGGACAGAGTTTCTATGGCTACACCTTC.

The CDR3 nucleotides are TGTGCCAGCAGCGTTTCACCATCCAGGAACACTGAAGCTTTCTTT. It yields the protein CASSVSPSRNTEAFF. The rearrangement links TRBV9 to TRBJ1-1; D is undetermined. Germline V CDR1 and CDR2: SGDLS, YYNGEE. This CDR3 is 15 amino acids long. The V end lost 2 bases, the J end lost 1 base, and 12 bases lay between the germline ends.

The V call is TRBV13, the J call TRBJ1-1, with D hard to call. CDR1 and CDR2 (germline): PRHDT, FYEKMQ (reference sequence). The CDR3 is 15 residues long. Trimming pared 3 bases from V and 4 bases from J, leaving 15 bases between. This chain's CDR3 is CASSLGAGYGTEAFF. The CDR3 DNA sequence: TGTGCCAGCAGCTTGGGCGCGGGATATGGCACTGAAGCTTTCTTT.

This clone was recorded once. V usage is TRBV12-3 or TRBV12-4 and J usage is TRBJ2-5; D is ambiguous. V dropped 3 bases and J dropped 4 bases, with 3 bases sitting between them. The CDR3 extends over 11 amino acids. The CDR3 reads CASSFRETQYF. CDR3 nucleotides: TGTGCCAGCAGTTTCAGAGAGACCCAGTACTTC.

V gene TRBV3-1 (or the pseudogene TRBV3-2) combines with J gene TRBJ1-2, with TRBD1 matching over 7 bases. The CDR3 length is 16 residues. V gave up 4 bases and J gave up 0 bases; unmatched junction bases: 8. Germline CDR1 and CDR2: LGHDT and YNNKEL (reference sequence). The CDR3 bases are TGTGCCAGCAGCCCCCCATGGGACAGCCCTAACTATGGCTACACCTTC. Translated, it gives CASSPPWDSPNYGYTF.

The CDR3 DNA is TGTGCCTGGAGGCCCATGGGCAGGGAGGCCAAATATTTT. Residues: CAWRPMGREAKYF. V is TRBV30 and J is TRBJ1-3, with D perhaps TRBD1 (5 bases). The CDR3 is 13 residues long. V was pared by 3 bases and J by 15 bases, with 21 bases between. CDR1 and CDR2 from the germline V gene are GTSNPN and SVGIG (reference sequence).

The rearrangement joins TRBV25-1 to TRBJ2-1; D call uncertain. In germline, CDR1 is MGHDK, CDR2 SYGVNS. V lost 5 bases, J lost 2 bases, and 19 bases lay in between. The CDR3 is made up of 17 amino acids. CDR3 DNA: TGTGCCAGCAGTAAAACCCCGCCTAGAGCCACCTACAATGAGCAGTTCTTC. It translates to CASSKTPPRATYNEQFF.

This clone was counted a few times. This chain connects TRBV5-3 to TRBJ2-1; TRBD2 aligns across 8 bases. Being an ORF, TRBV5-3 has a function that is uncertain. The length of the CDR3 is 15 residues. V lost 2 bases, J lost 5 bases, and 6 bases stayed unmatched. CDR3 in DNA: TGTGCCAGAAGCTTCCGGGAGGGCCCAAACAATGAGCAGTTCTTC. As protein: CARSFREGPNNEQFF.

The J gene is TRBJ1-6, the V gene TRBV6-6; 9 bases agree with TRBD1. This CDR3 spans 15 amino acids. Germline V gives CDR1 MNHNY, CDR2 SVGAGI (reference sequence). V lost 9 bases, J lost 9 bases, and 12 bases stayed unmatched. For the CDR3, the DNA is TGTGCCAGTTGCACAGGGGGCGTTAATTCTTCACCCCTCCACTTT. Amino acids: CASCTGGVNSSPLHF.

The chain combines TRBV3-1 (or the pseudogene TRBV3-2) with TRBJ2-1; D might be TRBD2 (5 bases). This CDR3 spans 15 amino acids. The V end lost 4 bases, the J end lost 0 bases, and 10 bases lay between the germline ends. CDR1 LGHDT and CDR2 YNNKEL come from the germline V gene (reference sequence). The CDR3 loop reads CASSPTKSSYNEQFF. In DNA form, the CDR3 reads TGTGCCAGCAGCCCGACTAAGAGCTCCTACAATGAGCAGTTCTTC.